This T cell receptor (beta chain) derives from a study of shared clonotypes between healthy human individuals (dated by TCRdb to the early 2020s). Broadly, across the study: The cohort comprised a couple of women and three men aged 18 to 49 years. For each donor, CD4 naive and CD4 memory were each given three plates, CD8 naive was given two plates, and CD8 memory was given one plate. To estimate repertoire size and how much clonotypes are shared between individuals, the study performed deep sequencing of blood TCR repertoires from 4 to 6 healthy adults. Libraries were prepared and TCR repertoires were sequenced by different laboratories using diverse techniques, in order to increase sequencing depth and limit assay-specific biases. Between about 0.8 and 9 billion PBMCs per donor were obtained by leukapheresis.

A note on this clone: Its cognate antigen has yet to be identified. No base-level quality is on record; no much larger clone is a single base apart. Other DNA sequences from this sample encode an identical CDR3 as well.

TCR CDR3 regions were amplified from genomic DNA by multiplex PCR using the deep immunoSEQ assay. Genomic DNA extracted from each cell subset was distributed evenly over all wells of several immunoSEQ 96-well plates, and each plate served as one replicate. For sorted subsets, approximately 200 ng of genomic DNA, equivalent to 25,000 to 35,000 T cell genomes, went into each replicate PCR. The purified libraries were quantified using a Qubit 3.0 fluorometer, sized with a Bioanalyzer 2100, and then quantified again using the KAPA Library Quantification kit. Each immunoSEQ 96-well plate was sequenced on its own single-read 150-cycle Illumina NextSeq 550 flow cell. Under the source paper's analysis protocol: Because the immunoSEQ output included only junctional sequences and no quality scores, the filtering could not be the same as the filtering used for full-length reads. Sequences were annotated with PyIR, a Python wrapper for IgBLAST v1.9, and V/J genes and CDR3 were assigned using IMGT germline references. Reads with weak V/J assignments (E-value above 1e-6), missing CDR3, stop codons, out-of-frame junctions, or ambiguous translated residues were removed. V3J clonotypes were defined as sequences sharing an identical inferred V gene, J gene, and CDR3 amino acid sequence. Percentage overlap between repertoires was computed as shared unique clonotypes divided by the size of the smaller repertoire. Three approaches were used to assess repertoire richness: RTK rarefaction, the Chao1 estimator, and Recon v2.1 estimates of unobserved clonotypes. Generation probabilities were computed with OLGA for all TCRbeta clonotypes obtained by the gDNA method from several donors. This immuneACCESS table, as held by TCRdb, lists in-frame sequences with V and J called but not all clones. Of the missing ones, under half trace to an unresolved V gene in checked studies; the others have no known cause. For V, J and clone size, that table is used; D and trimming come from the DNA. The sample profile shows nearly 600,000 clones; roughly 96% of them were found once. The top ten constitute about 0.11% of the sample.

Results the study describes overall, beyond this receptor: Naive subsets generally had larger estimated clonotype richness than memory subsets. Rarefaction of sorted-subset datasets indicated incomplete sequencing despite the large sequencing depth. Clonotypes shared by all four sorted-subset donors showed higher generation probabilities than non-shared clonotypes. Only blood was sampled, and tissue TCR repertoires likely differ from those in blood. Pairwise subsampling indicated that sequencing depth was expected to affect the degree of clonotype sharing among donors. When several donors were compared, the shared fraction of clonotypes was about 5% for naive CD4, 3.5% to 4% for naive CD8, 2% to 2.5% for memory CD4, and 0.35% to 0.5% for memory CD8. Because the study included a small number of donors, the genetic and exposure-history diversity represented was limited.

The CDR3 goes from the cysteine to the phenylalanine over 11 residues. This entry keeps only the CDR3 DNA: 33 bases, framed from base 1. Reading the germline V gene (reference sequence) gives CDR1 GTSNPN and CDR2 SVGIG. Trimming costs V 0 bases and J 6 bases, and their ends lie 3 bases apart. CD8 naive samples were CD45RO-negative cells positively selected for CCR7, giving a CD45RA+CCR7+ population that excluded TemRA cells. The donors were healthy, HIV-negative adults who had no recently reported acute infections or vaccinations. Only Caucasian adults living in Nashville, Tennessee, USA were represented among the donors. Blood was obtained by leukapheresis, after which PBMCs were separated by Ficoll-Histopaque density gradient centrifugation and cryopreserved in liquid nitrogen vapor phase. Analytical flow cytometry was used to check the purity and quantity of every magnetically sorted T cell population. Genomic DNA was isolated from every sorted fraction and measured by UV absorbance on a Nanodrop 2000c.

This receptor chain uses TRBV30 and TRBJ2-1; too little of a D gene remains to name it. Material: naive CD8+ T cells sorted from blood. The intended sense of this specimen's cell subset or site label: CD45RA+CCR7+. The sequence derives from a woman aged 25 to 45 in good health. The sequenced DNA: TGTGCCTGGAGTGTAAGCAATGAGCAGTTCTTC. It encodes CAWSVSNEQFF.